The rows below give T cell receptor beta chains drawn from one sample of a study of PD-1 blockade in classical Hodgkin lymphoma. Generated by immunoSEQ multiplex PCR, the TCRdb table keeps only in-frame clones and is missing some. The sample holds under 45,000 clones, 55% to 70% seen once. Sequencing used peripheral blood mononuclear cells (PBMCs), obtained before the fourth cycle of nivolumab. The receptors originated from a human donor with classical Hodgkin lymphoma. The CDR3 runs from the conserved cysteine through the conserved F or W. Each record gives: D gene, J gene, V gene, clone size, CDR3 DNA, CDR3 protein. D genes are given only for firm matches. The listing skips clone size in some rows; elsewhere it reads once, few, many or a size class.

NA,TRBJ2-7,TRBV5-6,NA,TGTGCCAGCAAGACAGGCCTCTCCTACGAGCAGTACTTC,CASKTGLSYEQYF
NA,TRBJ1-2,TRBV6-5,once,TGTGCCAGCAGTTACTCGCGGAGGGGAGACTATGGCTACACCTTC,CASSYSRRGDYGYTF
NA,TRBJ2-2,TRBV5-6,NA,TGTGCCAGCAATTCGGACTACCCTGGGACCGGGGAGCTGTTTTTT,CASNSDYPGTGELFF
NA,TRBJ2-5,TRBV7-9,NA,TGTGCCAGCAGCCCTTTGGGGGCTGGACGGGGGGCCGGAGAGACCCAGTACTTC,CASSPLGAGRGAGETQYF
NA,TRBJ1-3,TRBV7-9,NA,TGTGCCAGCAGCCGGGACGTTGGAAACACCATATATTTT,CASSRDVGNTIYF
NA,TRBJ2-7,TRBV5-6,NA,TGTGCCAGCAGCTTGATTCCAAACTACGAGCAGTACTTC,CASSLIPNYEQYF
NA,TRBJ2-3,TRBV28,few,TGTGCCAGCAGGCAGGGTTCCGCGGCAGATACGCAGTATTTT,CASRQGSAADTQYF
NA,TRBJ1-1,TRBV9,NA,TGTGCCAGCAGCGGGACTCAGGGTTACAACACTGAAGCTTTCTTT,CASSGTQGYNTEAFF
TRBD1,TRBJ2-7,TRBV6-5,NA,TGTGCCAGCAGTTTTGTGGGACAGCTCTACGAGCAGTACTTC,CASSFVGQLYEQYF
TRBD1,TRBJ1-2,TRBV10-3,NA,TGTGCCATCGGGGAACAGGGGGCGCCAGGCTACACCTTC,CAIGEQGAPGYTF
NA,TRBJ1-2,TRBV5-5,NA,TGTGCCAGCAGCCCTCCGGTTGGCAGCCATAACTATGGCTACACCTTC,CASSPPVGSHNYGYTF
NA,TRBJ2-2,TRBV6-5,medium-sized,TGTGCCAGCAGTTACGCCAATACCGGGGAGCTGTTTTTT,CASSYANTGELFF
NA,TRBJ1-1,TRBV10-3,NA,TGTGCCATCAGCGGACTTATGAACACTGAAGCTTTCTTT,CAISGLMNTEAFF
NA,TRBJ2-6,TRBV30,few,TGTGCCTGGAGTGATCCGGGTATCTCTGGGGCCAACGTCCTGACTTTC,CAWSDPGISGANVLTF
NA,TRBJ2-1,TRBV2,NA,TGTGCCAGCAGTGAAACGGGGGTCTTTCCCTACAATGAGCAGTTCTTC,CASSETGVFPYNEQFF
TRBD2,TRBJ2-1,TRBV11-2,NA,TGTGCCAGCAGCTTACCTCGGACGGGGGGTTCGGGAAATGAGCAGTTCTTC,CASSLPRTGGSGNEQFF
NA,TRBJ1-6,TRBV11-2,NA,TGTGCCAGCAACGTTGCCGACACCGATAATTCACCCCTCCACTTT,CASNVADTDNSPLHF
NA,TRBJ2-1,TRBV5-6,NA,TGTGCCAGCACCACGAAAAAGGGGCCTTATCCCTACAATGAGCAGTTCTTC,CASTTKKGPYPYNEQFF
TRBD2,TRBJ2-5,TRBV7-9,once,TGTGCCAGCAGCTCCCCCAACGGGGGGGATCGTGAGACCCAGTACTTC,CASSSPNGGDRETQYF
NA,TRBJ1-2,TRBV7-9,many,TGTGCCAGCAGCTTAGTAGGGGAAGTCTATGGCTACACCTTC,CASSLVGEVYGYTF
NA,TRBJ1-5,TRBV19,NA,TGTGCCAGTAGTATTTGGACGGCAGGCAATCAGCCCCAGCATTTT,CASSIWTAGNQPQHF
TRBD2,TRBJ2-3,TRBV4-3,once,TGCGCCAGCAGCCAAGATTCTAGCGGGGATAAGGATACGCAGTATTTT,CASSQDSSGDKDTQYF
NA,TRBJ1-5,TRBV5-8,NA,TGTGCCAGCAGCTTGGCCTCCGGGGGTCAGCCCCAGCATTTT,CASSLASGGQPQHF
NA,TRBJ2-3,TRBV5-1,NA,TGCGCCAGCAGCTTGGCCGGGGCCGCAGATACGCAGTATTTT,CASSLAGAADTQYF
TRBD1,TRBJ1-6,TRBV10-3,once,TGTGCCATCAGGAAGGACAGGGAGGCTAATAATTCACCCCTCCACTTT,CAIRKDREANNSPLHF
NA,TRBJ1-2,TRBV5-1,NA,TGCGCCAGCAGCTTGGATTCTGGCAGCTATGGCTACACCTTC,CASSLDSGSYGYTF
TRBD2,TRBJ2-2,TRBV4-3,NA,TGCGCCAGCAGCCAAGGGACTAGCCAGCCGACCGGGGAGCTGTTTTTT,CASSQGTSQPTGELFF
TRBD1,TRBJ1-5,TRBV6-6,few,TGTGCCAGCAGTTACACAGGGGTTGGGAGCAATCAGCCCCAGCATTTT,CASSYTGVGSNQPQHF
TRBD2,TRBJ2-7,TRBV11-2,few,TGTGCCAGCAGCTCCGTAGCGGGACCCTACGAGCAGTACTTC,CASSSVAGPYEQYF
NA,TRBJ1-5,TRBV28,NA,TGTGCCAGCAGTTCACCGTTGGGAGAAAGCAATCAGCCCCAGCATTTT,CASSSPLGESNQPQHF
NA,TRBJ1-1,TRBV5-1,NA,TGCGCCAGCAGCCCGAGGGGGGTGAACACTGAAGCTTTCTTT,CASSPRGVNTEAFF
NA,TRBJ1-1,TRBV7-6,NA,TGTGCCAGCAGCTTCCCAGGGGAGAACACTGAAGCTTTCTTT,CASSFPGENTEAFF
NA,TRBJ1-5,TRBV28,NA,TGTGCCAGCAGTTTACGAACAGGGACGGAACATTTT,CASSLRTGTEHF
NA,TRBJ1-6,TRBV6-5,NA,TGTGCCAGCAGTTATGGTGCAGGTTCACCCCTCCACTTT,CASSYGAGSPLHF
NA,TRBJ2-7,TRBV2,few,TGTGCCAGCATAGGGGGGTCACGATCATGGAGCTCCTACGAGCAGTACTTC,CASIGGSRSWSSYEQYF
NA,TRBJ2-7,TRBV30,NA,TGTGCCTGGAGTCACGGGATAGGGGGGGCCCACCACGACTTC,CAWSHGIGGAHHDF
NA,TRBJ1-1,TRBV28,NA,TGTGCCAGCAGCCGAGTCTTAGACACTGAAGCTTTCTTT,CASSRVLDTEAFF
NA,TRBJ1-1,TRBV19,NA,TGTGCCAGTAGTGCGTGGGGAGGGGACACTGAAGCTTTCTTT,CASSAWGGDTEAFF
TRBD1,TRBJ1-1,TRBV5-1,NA,TGCGCCAGCAGCTCAGAGACAGGGGGAGGCACTGAAGCTTTCTTT,CASSSETGGGTEAFF
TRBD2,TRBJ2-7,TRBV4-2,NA,TGTGCCAGCAGTCTGACTAGCGGGGGGAACGAGCAGTACTTC,CASSLTSGGNEQYF
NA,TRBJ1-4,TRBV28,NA,TGTGCCAGCACCTCCACGCTTACGGCTGAAAAACTGTTTTTT,CASTSTLTAEKLFF
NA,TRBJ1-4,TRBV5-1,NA,TGCGCCAGCAGCTTGGGCAGAATTGCAACTAATGAAAAACTGTTTTTT,CASSLGRIATNEKLFF
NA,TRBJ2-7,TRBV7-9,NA,TGTGCCAGCAGCCTCGGGGTTCCCTACGAGCAGTACTTC,CASSLGVPYEQYF
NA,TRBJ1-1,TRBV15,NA,TGTGCCACCAGCCCCCTACCCAACACTGAAGCTTTCTTT,CATSPLPNTEAFF
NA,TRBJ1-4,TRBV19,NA,TGTGCCAGTAGTGATTCAGCGGCAACTAATGAAAAACTGTTTTTT,CASSDSAATNEKLFF
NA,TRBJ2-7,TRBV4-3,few,TGCGCCAGCAGCCAAGACCCAGGGCCCTCCTACGAGCAGTACTTC,CASSQDPGPSYEQYF
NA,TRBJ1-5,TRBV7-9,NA,TGTGCCAGCAGCTCGGGGATACAGGGCCAGCCCCAGCATTTT,CASSSGIQGQPQHF
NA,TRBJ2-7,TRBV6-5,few,TGTGCCAGCAGTTACGTCTCGCAGCAGTACTTC,CASSYVSQQYF
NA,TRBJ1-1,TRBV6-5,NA,TGTGCCAGCTGGGGGGTTAACACTGAAGCTTTCTTT,CASWGVNTEAFF
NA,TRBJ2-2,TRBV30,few,TGTGCCTGGACAGCGTTAAACACCGGGGAGCTGTTTTTT,CAWTALNTGELFF
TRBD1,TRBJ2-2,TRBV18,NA,TGTGCCAGCTCACTCGGACAGGGGTTCACCGGGGAGCTGTTTTTT,CASSLGQGFTGELFF